This T cell receptor (beta chain) was identified in a study of T cell changes during pregnancy in multiple sclerosis. Profiled with immunoSEQ multiplex PCR; TCRdb holds only in-frame clones, not every one. The sample consists of tens of thousands of clones, around 93% of them appearing once. CDR3 length equals 12 residues. Per the germline V gene, CDR1 is ENHRY and CDR2 is SYGVKD. V was cut by 11 bases and J by 0 bases, with 11 bases left in between. The sample consisted of CD8+ T cells from peripheral blood mononuclear cells, taken in the second trimester of pregnancy. The chain employs TRBV10-3 and TRBJ2-7, with D possibly TRBD2 on 6 matching bases. This sequence was found in a female donor with multiple sclerosis, enrolled in a pregnancy study. CDR3 residues: CAVGGSSYEQYF. CDR3 bases: TGTGCCGTGGGGGGAAGCTCCTACGAGCAGTACTTC.